This TCR beta chain was observed in a study of cytomegalovirus exposure and HLA in healthy donors. Study-wide context: Most donors, 81% of some 400 genotyped, fell in the Caucasian-associated ancestry cluster. The study's findings and limits: Across HLA loci, a later analysis found differing TCR association rates, with DRB1 most and HLA-C fewest.

The primer mix had 60 Vbeta and 13 Jbeta primers. Sequencing used immunoSEQ multiplex PCR; TCRdb keeps in-frame clones, though not all of them. The table records roughly 97,000 clones, about 81% of them present only once. Note on this clone: Antigen specificity is unknown.

The TCR originated in a man in his forties in good health and CMV-seropositive. The sample was PBMCs.

As DNA, the CDR3 is TGTGCCAGCAGCGTAGACAGCGGGAGGGATCGGTTCTTC. Its protein product is CASSVDSGRDRFF. The J gene is TRBJ2-1, the V gene TRBV9; 10 bases map to TRBD2. The CDR3 extends over 13 amino acids. CDR1 SGDLS and CDR2 YYNGEE come from the germline V gene. V trimming: 0 bases; J trimming: 15 bases; junction bases outside the gene matches: 6.